The 17 T cell receptor beta chains below come from one sample, sequenced in a study of T cell responses to AZD1222 COVID-19 vaccine. Profiling relied on immunoSEQ multiplex PCR, and the TCRdb table lists in-frame clones only, not all of them. The repertoire holds 90,000 to 140,000 clones, with approximately 87% as singletons. The sample in question was peripheral blood, obtained on day 0 of AZD1222 vaccination. Source of these receptors: an adult in good health.

The gene calls are TRBV28 and TRBJ2-6, with 7 bases identical to TRBD2. The CDR3 has 16 residues. Unmatched junction bases numbered 5, after V lost 5 bases and J lost 1 base. Germline CDR1 MDHEN, CDR2 SYDVKM. CDR3 sequence reads: CASSRSGGSGANVLTF. In nucleotides, the CDR3 is TGTGCCAGCAGTCGCTCGGGGGGATCTGGGGCCAACGTCCTGACTTTC.

The chain has TRBV3-1 (or the pseudogene TRBV3-2) and TRBJ2-1; 11 nucleotides line up with TRBD2. The CDR3 is 16 residues long. Germline trimming cut 4 bases from V and 7 bases from J; bases unmatched to any gene: 9. Germline assignment: CDR1 LGHDT and CDR2 YNNKEL (reference sequence). The CDR3 region is CASSLVSGRAWNEQFF. The CDR3 nucleotides are TGTGCCAGCAGCCTGGTTAGCGGGAGGGCGTGGAATGAGCAGTTCTTC.

A single count supports this clone. The chain links TRBV9 to TRBJ1-6; D is undetermined. The CDR3 loop spans 14 amino acids. Looked up from germline, CDR1 is SGDLS and CDR2 is YYNGEE. V was clipped by 0 bases and J by 7 bases, with 8 bases between them. CDR3 coding DNA: TGTGCCAGCAGCGTAGCCGATAGCAATTCACCCCTCCACTTT. Its protein is CASSVADSNSPLHF. The full variable domain, its missing parts supplied by reference TRBV9 and TRBJ1-6, is DSGVTQTPKHLITATGQRVTLRCSPRSGDLSVYWYQQSLDQGLQFLIQYYNGEERAKGNILERFSAQQFPDLHSELNLSSLELGDSALYFCASSVADSNSPLHFGNGTRLTVT.

The V gene is TRBV3-1 (or the pseudogene TRBV3-2), the J gene TRBJ1-2; TRBD1 agrees at 8 bases. Germline V lookup: CDR1 LGHDT, CDR2 YNNKEL (reference sequence). Trimming removed 9 bases from V and 5 bases from J; junction bases left unmatched: 5. This CDR3 has 12 residues. Written as DNA, the CDR3 is TGTGCCAGTTCGACAGGGGAATATGGCTACACCTTC. Translation gives CASSTGEYGYTF.

This chain connects TRBV28 to TRBJ2-2, with 9 bases lining up with TRBD2. The V segment lost 2 bases and the J segment 7 bases; nucleotides outside the gene matches: 14. Germline V gene lookup returns CDR1 MDHEN and CDR2 SYDVKM. CDR3 length: 18 amino acids. The CDR3 DNA sequence: TGTGCCAGCAGTTTAGGTTTTCGCGGGAGGGGATGGGACGGGGAGCTGTTTTTT. It is translated as CASSLGFRGRGWDGELFF. Looking up the rest from reference TRBV28 and TRBJ2-2 gives the full variable domain: DVKVTQSSRYLVKRTGEKVFLECVQDMDHENMFWYRQDPGLGLRLIYFSYDVKMKEKGDIPEGYSVSREKKERFSLILESASTNQTSMYLCASSLGFRGRGWDGELFFGEGSRLTVL.

This chain uses TRBV7-2 with TRBJ1-1; D is ambiguous. CDR3 length equals 15 residues. Germline CDR1 reads SGHTA; CDR2 reads FQGNSA. The germline V and J ends were trimmed by 1 base and 2 bases, with 11 bases remaining between them. The CDR3, as DNA: TGTGCCAGCAGCTTAGTAGCGTCGGGTAACACTGAAGCTTTCTTT. Protein sequence: CASSLVASGNTEAFF.

The V gene is TRBV10-1, the J gene TRBJ2-3, with D perhaps matching TRBD1 (6 bases). CDR3 length equals 13 residues. V was clipped by 6 bases and J by 0 bases, with 7 bases between them. Germline V lookup: CDR1 WNHNN, CDR2 SYGVQD (reference sequence). CDR3 nucleotide sequence: TGCGCCAGCAGCGACAGGAGCACAGATACGCAGTATTTT. Amino acids: CASSDRSTDTQYF.

The J gene is TRBJ2-1, the V gene TRBV10-2; perhaps TRBD1 as D (6 bases). CDR1 is WSHSY, CDR2 SAAADI, per germline. V was clipped by 4 bases and J by 1 base, with 8 bases between them. The CDR3 is 14 amino acids. The CDR3 DNA is TGCGCCAGCAGTGTCCAGGGGTCCTACAATGAGCAGTTCTTC. Amino acids: CASSVQGSYNEQFF.

The V call is TRBV5-1, the J call TRBJ2-5; TRBD1 is a possible D gene (6 bases). This CDR3 is built from 14 residues. The germline gives CDR1 SGHRS, CDR2 YFSETQ. The V end was cut by 2 bases, the J end by 4 bases, with 12 bases between. The chain's CDR3 is CASSLTGSPETQYF. The CDR3 DNA reads as TGCGCCAGCAGCTTAACAGGGTCACCAGAGACCCAGTACTTC. The variable domain in full, with the rest retrieved from reference TRBV5-1 and TRBJ2-5, is KAGVTQTPRYLIKTRGQQVTLSCSPISGHRSVSWYQQTPGQGLQFLFEYFSETQRNKGNFPGRFSGRQFSNSRSEMNVSTLELGDSALYLCASSLTGSPETQYFGPGTRLLVL.

The chain combines TRBV2 with TRBJ1-1; weak D call: TRBD1 (5 bases). The CDR3 runs 15 residues. The V end was cut by 6 bases, the J end by 0 bases, with 14 bases between. The V gene's germline CDR1 is SNHLY and CDR2 FYNNEI. DNA of the CDR3: TGTGCCAGCAGGATCTCAGGGATTTTGAACACTGAAGCTTTCTTT. Translated, it gives CASRISGILNTEAFF.

V and J are TRBV9 and TRBJ1-2, with TRBD1 matching over 10 bases. The CDR3 covers 16 residues. Germline CDR1 and CDR2: SGDLS and YYNGEE. J lost 1 base, V lost 3 bases, and 6 bases had no gene match. CDR3 sequence reads: CASSGETGGGNYGYTF. CDR3 DNA: TGTGCCAGCAGCGGGGAGACAGGGGGCGGTAACTATGGCTACACCTTC.

The V gene is TRBV5-1, the J gene TRBJ1-2, with D possibly being TRBD1 (5 bases). CDR1 is SGHRS, CDR2 YFSETQ, per germline. The CDR3 is made up of 14 amino acids. Between the trimmed V and J ends, which lost 0 bases and 6 bases, there was a span of 12 bases. The CDR3 loop reads CASSLDRGSDGYTF. The CDR3 coding sequence is TGCGCCAGCAGCTTGGATAGGGGCTCAGATGGCTACACCTTC.

A few counts support this clone. This chain links TRBV19 with TRBJ1-4; D remains unclear. The germline V gene has CDR1 LNHDA and CDR2 SQIVND (reference sequence). The CDR3 length is 14 residues. Trimming removed 3 bases from V and 8 bases from J, with 13 bases in between. The CDR3 nucleotides read TGTGCCAGTAGTATCATCGACCCTGCCGAAAAACTGTTTTTT. Translation gives CASSIIDPAEKLFF.

The chain employs TRBV4-3 and TRBJ2-1, with 13 bases identical to TRBD2. CDR1 and CDR2 (germline): LGHNA, YSLEER. V trimming: 4 bases; J trimming: 9 bases; junction bases outside the gene matches: 12. The CDR3 runs 17 residues. The CDR3 DNA sequence: TGCGCCAGCAGCCCCACTGGACTAGCGGGAGTTTTGATTGAGCAGTTCTTC. Translated: CASSPTGLAGVLIEQFF.

The chain links TRBV19 to TRBJ1-1; the D gene is possibly TRBD1 (5 bases). CDR1 is LNHDA, CDR2 SQIVND, per germline (reference sequence). V lost 0 bases to trimming and J lost 6 bases, with 11 bases between them. CDR3 length equals 14 residues. CDR3 nucleotides: TGTGCCAGTAGTATAGATCTAGGGGTCTCTGAAGCTTTCTTT. Protein: CASSIDLGVSEAFF.

The chain carries TRBV19 and TRBJ1-4; possibly TRBD1 for D (5 bases). The CDR3 totals 15 residues. Trimming removed 3 bases from V and 8 bases from J, with 16 bases in between. Germline-derived CDR1 and CDR2 are LNHDA and SQIVND (reference sequence). CDR3 DNA sequence: TGTGCCAGTAGTATTATTAACGGGGGGGAAGAAAAACTGTTTTTT. Amino acid sequence: CASSIINGGEEKLFF. The whole variable domain, filled in from reference TRBV19 and TRBJ1-4, reads DGGITQSPKYLFRKEGQNVTLSCEQNLNHDAMYWYRQDPGQGLRLIYYSQIVNDFQKGDIAEGYSVSREKKESFPLTVTSAQKNPTAFYLCASSIINGGEEKLFFGSGTQLSVL.

V and J are TRBV10-3 and TRBJ2-7; a possible D gene is TRBD2 (5 bases). Trimming left V 10 bases short and J 0 bases short, with 10 bases between. Germline CDR1 ENHRY, CDR2 SYGVKD. CDR3 length: 12 residues. CDR3 sequence: CATNGDSYEQYF. The CDR3, as DNA: TGTGCCACCAACGGGGACTCCTACGAGCAGTACTTC.